Listed below are T cell receptor beta chains from one sample, sequenced in a study of response to subunit inactivated influenza vaccine. Each CDR3 protein is one row after TCRdb ran MiXCR on the RT-PCR reads. The sample has 600,000 to 850,000 distinct CDR3 sequences, 11% to 15% seen once. The sample here was PBMCs from blood, taken less than 15 days before vaccination. The receptor source for this set is a middle-aged man who received an inactivated influenza vaccine. The conserved cysteine and the conserved F or W are not part of the CDR3 here.

CDR3 | J | length | V
ASSPHYTSLEQF | TRBJ2-1 | 12 | TRBV27
ASRTRDRGHEKLF | TRBJ1-4 | 13 | TRBV6-1
ATSEVEGYEQY | TRBJ2-7 | 11 | TRBV24-1
SAATLAEYTDTQY | TRBJ2-3 | 13 | TRBV20-1
ASRAPEWNTEAF | TRBJ1-1 | 12 | TRBV2
ATSRDRQKGDIQY | TRBJ2-4 | 13 | TRBV15
ASSQGLAGAGELF | TRBJ2-2 | 13 | TRBV7-9
AKEVRNNEQF | TRBJ2-1 | 10 | TRBV30
ASRPFSGEETQY | TRBJ2-5 | 12 | TRBV5-1
ASSPQGGTEAF | TRBJ1-1 | 11 | TRBV18
ASSDRYYEQY | TRBJ2-7 | 10 | TRBV25-1
ATSRKTNTGELF | TRBJ2-2 | 12 | TRBV24-1
ASSASGGAQETQY | TRBJ2-5 | 13 | TRBV9
ASSLDRGADGYT | TRBJ1-2 | 12 | TRBV7-9
ASSLIRGQVTQY | TRBJ2-5 | 12 | TRBV7-9
SGTGGTFEQY | TRBJ2-7 | 10 | TRBV20-1
ASSATSRNEQF | TRBJ2-1 | 11 | TRBV9
ASSLSERNYGYT | TRBJ1-2 | 12 | TRBV5-1
ASSAGNEQY | TRBJ2-7 | 9 | TRBV25-1
ASSYSTQGKNIQY | TRBJ2-4 | 13 | TRBV6-5
ASSYVGVSYEQY | TRBJ2-7 | 12 | TRBV19
SARTPAAKNIQY | TRBJ2-4 | 12 | TRBV20-1
ASSQVSMGYEQY | TRBJ2-7 | 12 | TRBV4-3